This TCR beta chain was identified during a study of shared clonotypes between healthy human individuals. In regard to this clone: The identical CDR3 is also encoded by other nucleotide sequences in the sample.

Germline V gene lookup returns CDR1 SEHNR and CDR2 FQNEAQ (reference sequence). Trimming cost V 1 base and J 10 bases, with 8 bases left between them. CDR3 length: 12 residues. The assay was immunoSEQ multiplex PCR, and TCRdb's table has in-frame clones only and misses some. The sample holds some 2.1 million clones, roughly 93% seen once. CD8 cells regarded as naive lacked CD45RO, were positively chosen for CCR7, and omitted terminally differentiated effector memory CD45RA+ cells. This receptor was obtained from a man younger than 35 in good health. Some clones in this sample may be carry-over from other donors' samples. The sequenced sample was naive CD8+ T cells from PBMCs. The chain links TRBV7-9 to TRBJ2-1, with D perhaps matching TRBD1 (6 bases). CDR3 nucleotide sequence: TGTGCCAGCAGCTTAGGGGGGCAGGAGCAGTTCTTC. Translated: CASSLGGQEQFF.